A single sample is the source of the 4 T cell receptor beta chains below, sequenced in a study of control samples from healthy donors and cancer patients. Repertoires were generated with immunoSEQ multiplex PCR, while TCRdb's copy carries only in-frame clones and drops some. Of over 10,000 clones listed, approximately 77% are singletons. Material for sequencing was formalin-fixed, paraffin-embedded tissue. These receptors were taken from a male donor with melanoma.

The chain combines TRBV9 with TRBJ1-4; no clear D. CDR1 is SGDLS, CDR2 YYNGEE, per germline. Deletions cut 1 base from V and 4 bases from J, with 8 bases between. The CDR3 loop spans 14 amino acids. The CDR3 nucleotides read TGTGCCAGCAGCGTAACAGTCTTTAATGAAAAACTGTTTTTT. Protein: CASSVTVFNEKLFF. Drawing the rest from reference TRBV9 and TRBJ1-4, the complete variable domain is DSGVTQTPKHLITATGQRVTLRCSPRSGDLSVYWYQQSLDQGLQFLIQYYNGEERAKGNILERFSAQQFPDLHSELNLSSLELGDSALYFCASSVTVFNEKLFFGSGTQLSVL.

The chain couples TRBV9 to TRBJ1-1; tentatively, D is TRBD1 (5 bases). The length of the CDR3 is 15 residues. Germline loops: CDR1 SGDLS, CDR2 YYNGEE. Trimming removed 1 base at V and 4 bases at J, with 14 bases between. In DNA, the CDR3 is TGTGCCAGCAGCGTAATCCCCGGGGGTGGCACTGAAGCTTTCTTT. Its translation is CASSVIPGGGTEAFF.

The J gene is TRBJ2-2, the V gene TRBV14, with D hard to call. This CDR3 is built from 16 residues. Between the trimmed V and J ends, which lost 0 bases and 5 bases, there was a span of 13 bases. The germline gives CDR1 SGHDN, CDR2 FVKESK. The CDR3: CASSQDQGYGTGELFF. Here the CDR3 DNA reads TGTGCCAGCAGCCAAGATCAAGGATACGGAACCGGGGAGCTGTTTTTT.

The rearrangement joins TRBV7-9 to TRBJ2-1; D is perhaps TRBD2 (7 bases). This CDR3 comprises 12 residues. Germline loops: CDR1 SEHNR, CDR2 FQNEAQ (reference sequence). V lost 8 bases, J lost 5 bases, and 10 bases lay in between. For the CDR3, the DNA is TGTGCCAGCCGAGGGGGGGACAATGAGCAGTTCTTC. Its translation: CASRGGDNEQFF.